This T cell receptor (beta chain) was retrieved from a study of T cells in Graves' hyperthyroidism and ophthalmopathy. What was amplified from RNA transcripts were TCR beta CDR3 regions. An initial round of RT-PCR targeting the TCR CDR3 relied on the HTBI primer set. TCRdb reprocessed the multiplex PCR reads with MiXCR, giving one entry per CDR3 protein. Of around 520,000 distinct CDR3 sequences listed, approximately 15% are singletons. This clonotype showed up just a few times. Germline CDR1 MNHNS, CDR2 SASEGT. V was pared by 6 bases and J by 3 bases, with 5 bases of the junction left unmatched. This CDR3 spans 14 amino acids.

The gene calls are TRBV6-1 and TRBJ1-2, with 9 bases matching TRBD1. This sequence originates from a woman aged 18-29 years with Graves' hyperthyroidism. Sequencing input: blood. CDR3 sequence: CASSDRGFDYGYTF. Here the CDR3 DNA reads TGTGCCAGCAGCGACAGGGGGTTTGACTATGGCTACACCTTC.